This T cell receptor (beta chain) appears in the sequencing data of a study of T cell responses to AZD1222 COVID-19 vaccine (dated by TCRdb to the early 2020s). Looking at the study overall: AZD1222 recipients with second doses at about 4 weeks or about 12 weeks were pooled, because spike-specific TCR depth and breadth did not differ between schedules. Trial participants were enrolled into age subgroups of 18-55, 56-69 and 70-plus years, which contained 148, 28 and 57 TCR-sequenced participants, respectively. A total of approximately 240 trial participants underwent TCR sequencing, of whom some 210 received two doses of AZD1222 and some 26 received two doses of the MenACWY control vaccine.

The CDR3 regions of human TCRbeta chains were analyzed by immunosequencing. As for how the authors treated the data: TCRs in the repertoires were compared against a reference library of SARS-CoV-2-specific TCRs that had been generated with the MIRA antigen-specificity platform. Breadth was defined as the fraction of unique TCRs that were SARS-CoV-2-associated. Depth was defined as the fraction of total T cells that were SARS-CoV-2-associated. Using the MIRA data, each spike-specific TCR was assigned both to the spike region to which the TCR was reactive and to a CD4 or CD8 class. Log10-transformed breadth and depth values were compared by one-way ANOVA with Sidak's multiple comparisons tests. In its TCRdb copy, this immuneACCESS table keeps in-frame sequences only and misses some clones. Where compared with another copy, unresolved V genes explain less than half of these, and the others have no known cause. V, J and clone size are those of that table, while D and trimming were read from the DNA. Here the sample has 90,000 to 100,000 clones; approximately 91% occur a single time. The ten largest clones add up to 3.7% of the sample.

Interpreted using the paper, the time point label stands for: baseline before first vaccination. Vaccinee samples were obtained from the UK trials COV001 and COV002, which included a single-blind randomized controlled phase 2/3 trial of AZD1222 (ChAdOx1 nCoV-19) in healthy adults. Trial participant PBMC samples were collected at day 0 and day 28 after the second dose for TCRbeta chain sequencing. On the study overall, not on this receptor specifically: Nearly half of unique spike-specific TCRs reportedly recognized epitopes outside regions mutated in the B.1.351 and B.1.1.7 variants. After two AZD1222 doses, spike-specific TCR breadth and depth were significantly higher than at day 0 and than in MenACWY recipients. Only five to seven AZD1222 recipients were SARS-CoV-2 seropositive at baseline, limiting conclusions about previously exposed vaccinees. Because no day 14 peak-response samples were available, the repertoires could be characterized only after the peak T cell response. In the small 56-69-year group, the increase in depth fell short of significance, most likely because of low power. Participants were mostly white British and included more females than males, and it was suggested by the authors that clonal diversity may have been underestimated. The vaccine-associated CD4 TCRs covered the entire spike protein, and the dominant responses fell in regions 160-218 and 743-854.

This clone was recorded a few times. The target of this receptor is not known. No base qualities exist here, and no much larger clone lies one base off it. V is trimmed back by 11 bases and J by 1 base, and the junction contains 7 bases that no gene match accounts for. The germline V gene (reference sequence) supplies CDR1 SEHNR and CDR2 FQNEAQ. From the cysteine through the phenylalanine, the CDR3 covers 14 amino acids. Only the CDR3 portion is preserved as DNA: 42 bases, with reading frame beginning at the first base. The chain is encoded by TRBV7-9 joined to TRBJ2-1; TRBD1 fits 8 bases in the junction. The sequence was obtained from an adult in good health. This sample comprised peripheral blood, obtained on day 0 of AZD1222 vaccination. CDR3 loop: CAEQQGGSYNEQFF. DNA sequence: TGTGCCGAACAACAGGGGGGTTCCTACAATGAGCAGTTCTTC.